This entry lists 20 T cell receptor beta chains sequenced from one sample in a study of blood T cell repertoires in COVID-19. Measured with immunoSEQ multiplex PCR; TCRdb has only the in-frame clones, and not every one. The sample contains some 68,000 clones, around 91% of which appear only once. Sequenced sample: peripheral blood. The source is a man aged 50-59 years with acute or convalescent COVID-19.

The gene calls are TRBV21-1 and TRBJ2-1; the table's TRBD2 call for D was not verified on the DNA. TRBV21-1 is shown as a pseudogene. The CDR3 is made up of 17 amino acids. CDR3 nucleotides: TGTGCCAGCAGTCAACAACCGGGACTAGCGGGAGACAATGAGCAGTTCTTC. Translation: CASSQQPGLAGDNEQFF.

This chain uses TRBV30 with TRBJ1-1, with 7 bases aligning to TRBD1. Germline CDR1 GTSNPN, CDR2 SVGIG (reference sequence). The CDR3 spans 14 residues. The ends lost 0 bases at V and 7 bases at J; junction bases unmatched: 8. The CDR3 DNA reads TGTGCCTGGAGTGTACTGGACAGGACCTTTGAAGCTTTCTTT. It encodes CAWSVLDRTFEAFF.

CDR3 DNA: TGCAGTGCTAGTGAGGCAGGGACTAACTATGGCTACACCTTC. This gives the protein CSASEAGTNYGYTF. This rearrangement joins TRBV20-1 to TRBJ1-2; tentative D call: TRBD1 (5 bases). The CDR3 is made up of 14 amino acids. From germline, CDR1 is DFQATT and CDR2 SNEGSKA (reference sequence). Trimming pared 3 bases from V and 0 bases from J, leaving 11 bases between.

This chain links TRBV28 with TRBJ2-5; maybe TRBD2 (6 bases). The CDR3 sequence is 14 residues long. CDR1 and CDR2 (germline): MDHEN, SYDVKM. Trimming took off 5 bases at V and 5 bases at J, with 15 bases between the two ends. Here the CDR3 reads CASSRRDFGETQYF. DNA for the CDR3: TGTGCCAGCAGTCGCCGGGACTTCGGGGAGACCCAGTACTTC.

The J gene is TRBJ2-7, the V gene TRBV19; D possibly corresponds to TRBD1 (6 bases). The CDR3 runs 13 residues. V lost 4 bases and J lost 6, with 13 bases in between. The V gene's germline CDR1 is LNHDA and CDR2 SQIVND (reference sequence). The CDR3 DNA follows: TGTGCCAGTAGTACCAACAGGGTCGGCGAGCAGTACTTC. It codes for CASSTNRVGEQYF.

The chain employs TRBV7-9 and TRBJ1-1; TRBD1 might be the D (5 bases). Trimming shortened V by 5 bases and J by 7 bases, and 14 bases separated the two germline ends. Looked up from germline, CDR1 is SEHNR and CDR2 is FQNEAQ (reference sequence). The length of the CDR3 is 13 residues. Written as DNA, the CDR3 is TGTGCCAGCAGCCCGTCGGGGGGACTTGAAGCTTTCTTT. The encoded protein is CASSPSGGLEAFF.

The rearrangement uses TRBV6-2 or TRBV6-3 and TRBJ2-2, with D perhaps matching TRBD2 (5 bases). The V gene's germline CDR1 is MNHEY and CDR2 SVGEGT. The ends were cut back, 2 bases at V and 6 bases at J, with 7 bases in the middle. This CDR3 spans 13 amino acids. The CDR3 region has the DNA TGTGCCAGCAGTTACGGGGAGTCCGGGGAGCTGTTTTTT. Its protein product is CASSYGESGELFF.

This sequence joins TRBV28 and TRBJ1-1, with 9 bases lining up with TRBD1. CDR3 length: 15 amino acids. Trimming took 6 bases from V and 4 from J; bases not matched to a gene: 9. Per the germline V gene, CDR1 is MDHEN and CDR2 is SYDVKM. CDR3 sequence reads: CASRPRTGASTEAFF. The CDR3, as DNA: TGTGCCAGCAGACCCCGGACAGGGGCTTCCACTGAAGCTTTCTTT.

This chain joins TRBV10-3 and TRBJ2-1; TRBD2 might be the D (6 bases). Germline assignment: CDR1 ENHRY and CDR2 SYGVKD. Between the trimmed V and J ends, which lost 7 bases and 7 bases, there was a span of 14 bases. CDR3 length: 13 residues. In DNA, the CDR3 is TGTGCCATCATCGCTTCGGGAGCGAATGAGCAGTTCTTC. Encoded protein: CAIIASGANEQFF.

The V and J genes are TRBV24-1 and TRBJ2-3, with 10 bases identical to TRBD1. Per the germline V gene, CDR1 is KGHDR and CDR2 is SFDVKD. J was trimmed by 4 bases and V by 3 bases; bases with no gene match: 3. This CDR3 region has 15 residues. DNA of the CDR3: TGTGCCACCAGTGATGGACAGGGGGTTGCAGATACGCAGTATTTT. Its protein is CATSDGQGVADTQYF.

This chain links TRBV7-2 with TRBJ1-6, with D possibly matching TRBD1 (5 bases). The CDR3 runs 16 residues. Germline V gives CDR1 SGHTA, CDR2 FQGNSA. V lost 1 base and J lost 6, with 13 bases in between. CDR3 DNA: TGTGCCAGCAGCTTAGTGGGGCGACAGCCTAATTCACCCCTCCACTTT. Translated, it gives CASSLVGRQPNSPLHF.

The chain links TRBV29-1 to TRBJ2-1; 14 nucleotides line up with TRBD2. The CDR3 contains 18 residues. The germline CDR1 and CDR2 sequences are SQVTM and ANQGSEA. The J segment lost 8 bases and the V segment lost 6 bases, leaving 18 bases of the junction unmatched. The CDR3 loop is CSVHRLGGTSGSTDEQFF. As DNA, the CDR3 is TGCAGCGTCCACAGGTTAGGGGGGACTAGCGGGAGTACCGATGAGCAGTTCTTC.

V usage is TRBV6-2 or TRBV6-3 and J usage is TRBJ1-3; 7 bases are shared with TRBD1. This CDR3 contains 16 residues. CDR1 and CDR2 (germline): MNHEY, SVGEGT. The ends lost 2 bases at V and 2 bases at J; junction bases unmatched: 6. The chain's CDR3 is CASSYLGTAAGNTIYF. The CDR3 DNA reads as TGTGCCAGCAGTTACCTCGGGACAGCGGCTGGAAACACCATATATTTT.

The V gene is TRBV12-2, the J gene TRBJ1-1; whether TRBD1, the table's D call, matches the DNA was not checked. TRBV12-2 corresponds to a pseudogene. This CDR3 contains 16 residues. The CDR3 reads CASRLDLKGANTEAFF. The CDR3 DNA sequence: TGTGCAAGTCGCTTAGATCTTAAGGGGGCAAACACTGAAGCTTTCTTT.

This chain connects TRBV7-2 to TRBJ2-1; 8 bases agree with TRBD2. The V and J ends lost 5 bases and 8 bases, in that order; junction bases with no gene match: 11. The CDR3 consists of 15 residues. Germline V lookup: CDR1 SGHTA, CDR2 FQGNSA. CDR3 nucleotides: TGTGCCAGCAGCAAGGCGGGACTAGAAGGCGATGAGCAGTTCTTC. Amino acid sequence: CASSKAGLEGDEQFF.

V gene TRBV28 combines with J gene TRBJ1-3, with D unclear. Germline lookup yields CDR1 MDHEN and CDR2 SYDVKM. The CDR3 consists of 15 residues. With 2 bases removed from V and 3 bases from J, the gap between germline ends came to 11 bases. CDR3 in DNA: TGTGCCAGCAGTTTAACGTCGGTACGTGGAAACACCATATATTTT. This translates into CASSLTSVRGNTIYF.

The rearrangement links TRBV19 to TRBJ2-7; perhaps TRBD2 as D (6 bases). CDR1 is LNHDA, CDR2 SQIVND, per germline (reference sequence). This CDR3 spans 14 amino acids. V dropped 5 bases and J dropped 0 bases, with 11 bases sitting between them. DNA of the CDR3: TGTGCCAGTAGTTCTAGCGTCACCTCCTACGAGCAGTACTTC. Amino acid sequence: CASSSSVTSYEQYF.

The J gene is TRBJ2-1, the V gene TRBV19; tentative D call: TRBD2 (5 bases). V lost 4 bases to trimming and J lost 2 bases, with 15 bases between them. The length of the CDR3 is 16 residues. Per germline, CDR1 LNHDA and CDR2 SQIVND (reference sequence). CDR3 sequence (DNA): TGTGCCAGTAGTAGGGCTGGTATCGGGACCTACAATGAGCAGTTCTTC. Encoded protein: CASSRAGIGTYNEQFF. The full variable domain, its missing parts supplied by reference TRBV19 and TRBJ2-1, is DGGITQSPKYLFRKEGQNVTLSCEQNLNHDAMYWYRQDPGQGLRLIYYSQIVNDFQKGDIAEGYSVSREKKESFPLTVTSAQKNPTAFYLCASSRAGIGTYNEQFFGPGTRLTVL.

The gene calls are TRBV18 and TRBJ1-1; 8 nucleotides match TRBD1. The length of the CDR3 is 16 residues. Germline CDR1 reads KGHSH; CDR2 reads LQKENI. J lost 1 base, V lost 1 base, and 5 bases had no gene match. The chain's CDR3 is CASSPRWQGANTEAFF. The CDR3 DNA reads TGTGCCAGCTCACCACGGTGGCAGGGGGCGAACACTGAAGCTTTCTTT.

The rearrangement joins TRBV4-1 to TRBJ1-2; TRBD1 agrees at 8 bases. V dropped 7 bases and J dropped 4; count of bases not matched to a gene: 17. Germline V gives CDR1 MGHRA, CDR2 YSYEKL. The CDR3 is made up of 17 amino acids. Written as DNA, the CDR3 is TGCGCCAGCACCTCAAGAGACGGGACAGGTGCTGTCTATGGCTACACCTTC. Protein sequence: CASTSRDGTGAVYGYTF.